This TCR beta chain was found in a study of CD8 T cells in ankylosing spondylitis. Concerning this clonotype: As yet, its antigen is unknown.

Trimming shortened V by 5 bases and J by 2 bases, and 14 bases separated the two germline ends. The germline V gene has CDR1 MNHNS and CDR2 SASEGT. The length of the CDR3 is 15 residues. Study conclusions and caveats: A TCR beta motif of fewer than 10 highly homologous variants seemed to mark ankylosing spondylitis blood. Disease-associated clones were reportedly significantly overrepresented in matched ankylosing spondylitis synovial fluid.

TCRdb reanalysed the 5' RACE reads using MiXCR and keeps one entry per CDR3 protein. The sample shows some 340,000 distinct CDR3 sequences, about 15% of them seen only once. The sequencing input was blood, either unsorted or a sorted T cell fraction (not recorded which). This sequence was found in a male donor with ankylosing spondylitis or in good health (not recorded which). This chain links TRBV6-1 with TRBJ2-3, with TRBD2 as a possible D gene (6 bases). In DNA form, the CDR3 reads TGTGCCAGCAGTAGGATCGGGAGTTTCACAGATACGCAGTATTTT. Protein sequence: CASSRIGSFTDTQYF.